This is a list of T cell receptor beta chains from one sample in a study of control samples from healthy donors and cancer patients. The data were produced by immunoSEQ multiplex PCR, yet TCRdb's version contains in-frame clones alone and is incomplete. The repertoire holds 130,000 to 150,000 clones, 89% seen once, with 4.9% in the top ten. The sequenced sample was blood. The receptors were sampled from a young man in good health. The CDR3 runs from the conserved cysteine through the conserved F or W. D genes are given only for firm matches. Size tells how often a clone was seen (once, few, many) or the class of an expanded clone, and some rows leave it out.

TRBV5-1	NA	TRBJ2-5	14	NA	CASAVEGSGETQYF	TGCGCCAGCGCCGTGGAGGGGAGCGGAGAGACCCAGTACTTC
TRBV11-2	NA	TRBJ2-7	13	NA	CASSLDLVYEQYF	TGTGCCAGCAGCTTAGATTTAGTTTACGAGCAGTACTTC
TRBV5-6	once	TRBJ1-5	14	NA	CASSIRDSNQPQHF	TGTGCCAGCAGCATTAGAGATAGCAATCAGCCCCAGCATTTT
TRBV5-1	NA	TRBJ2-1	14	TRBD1	CASSLGQIYNEQFF	TGCGCCAGCAGCCTGGGACAGATATACAATGAGCAGTTCTTC
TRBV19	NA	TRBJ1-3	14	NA	CASRMGDSGNTIYF	TGTGCCAGCCGTATGGGCGACTCTGGAAACACCATATATTTT
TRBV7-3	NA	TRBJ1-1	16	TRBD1	CASSLAPGGLNTEAFF	TGTGCCAGCAGCTTGGCGCCAGGGGGCTTGAACACTGAAGCTTTCTTT
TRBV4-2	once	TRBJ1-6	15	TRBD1	CASSPETGSNSPLHF	TGTGCCAGCAGCCCCGAGACAGGGTCGAATTCACCCCTCCACTTT
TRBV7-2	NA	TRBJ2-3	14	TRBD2	CASSSLGGRDTQYF	TGTGCCAGCAGCTCCTTGGGGGGGAGAGATACGCAGTATTTT
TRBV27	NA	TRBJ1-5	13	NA	CASSLGIDQPQHF	TGTGCCAGCAGTCTAGGGATTGATCAGCCCCAGCATTTT
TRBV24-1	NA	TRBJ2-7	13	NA	CATRGDSSYEQYF	TGTGCCACCCGGGGGGACAGTTCCTACGAGCAGTACTTC
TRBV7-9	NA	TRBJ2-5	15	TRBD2	CASSPSGSASGTQYF	TGTGCCAGCAGCCCTAGCGGGAGCGCTTCGGGGACCCAGTACTTC
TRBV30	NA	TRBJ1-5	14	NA	CAWAPGENYQPQHF	TGTGCCTGGGCACCGGGAGAAAATTATCAGCCCCAGCATTTT
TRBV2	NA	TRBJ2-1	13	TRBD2	CASRYSGSGEQFF	TGTGCCAGCAGATATAGCGGGAGCGGTGAGCAGTTCTTC
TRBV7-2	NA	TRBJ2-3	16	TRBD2	CASSGRLAGTADTQYF	TGTGCCAGCAGCGGAAGACTAGCGGGAACGGCAGATACGCAGTATTTT
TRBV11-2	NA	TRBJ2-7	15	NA	CASSLVAGNTYEQYF	TGTGCCAGCAGCTTAGTTGCGGGAAATACCTACGAGCAGTACTTC
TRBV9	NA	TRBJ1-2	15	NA	CASSVAEGGGYGYTF	TGTGCCAGCAGCGTAGCTGAGGGGGGTGGCTATGGCTACACCTTC
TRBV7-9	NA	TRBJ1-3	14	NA	CASSSTTGKNTIYF	TGTGCCAGCAGCTCTACGACTGGGAAGAACACCATATATTTT
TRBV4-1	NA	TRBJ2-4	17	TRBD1	CASSTPGQGGGKNIQYF	TGCGCCAGCAGCACACCAGGACAGGGTGGTGGCAAAAACATTCAGTACTTC
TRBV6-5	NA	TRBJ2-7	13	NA	CASGHGQTYEQYF	TGTGCCAGCGGCCACGGACAGACCTACGAGCAGTACTTC